By sample fraction, the clone carrying this T cell receptor (beta chain) is medium-sized (0.01 to 0.1%). Antigen specificity is unknown. The entry originates in a study of graft-versus-host responses after intestinal transplantation. The overall study: Anti-thymocyte globulin induction, then tacrolimus and steroids for 3 to 4 years, went to all recipients. Findings and caveats of the study: The marrow of recipients harbored GvH clones, and ileum or blood showed some of them first. Peak circulating GvH clone levels tracked with early post-transplant HvG declines.

TCRdb's table, derived via immunoSEQ multiplex PCR, lists solely in-frame clones and lacks some. The sample lists 60,000 to 65,000 clones, approximately 90% occurring once. The receptor comes from a human donor who was the organ donor for an intestinal transplant. Sequencing used unstimulated CD8+ T cells sorted from spleen or lymph node cells, obtained before transplant.

CDR3 sequence: CASSSGSASDEQYF. CDR3 coding DNA: TGTGCCAGCAGCTCGGGGAGTGCGTCCGACGAGCAGTACTTC. The chain carries TRBV6-6 and TRBJ2-7, with D possibly TRBD2 on 5 matching bases. The CDR3 runs 14 residues. V lost 6 bases, J lost 5 bases, and 17 bases lay in between. Germline V CDR1 and CDR2: MNHNY, SVGAGI (reference sequence).